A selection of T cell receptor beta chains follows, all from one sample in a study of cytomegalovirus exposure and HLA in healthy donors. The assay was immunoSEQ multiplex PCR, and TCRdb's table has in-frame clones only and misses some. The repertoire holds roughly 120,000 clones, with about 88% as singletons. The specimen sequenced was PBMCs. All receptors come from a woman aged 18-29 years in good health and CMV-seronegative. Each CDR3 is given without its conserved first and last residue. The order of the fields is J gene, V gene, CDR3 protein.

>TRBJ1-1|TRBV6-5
ASSYSGQGGAF
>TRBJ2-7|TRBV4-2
ASSPQRTGGNEQY
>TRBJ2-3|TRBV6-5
ASSKGALTDTQY
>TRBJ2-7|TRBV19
ASSMAGGPVYEQY
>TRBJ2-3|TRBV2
ASKVRREGKDTQY
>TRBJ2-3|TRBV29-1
SVVGGDRGATSTDTQY
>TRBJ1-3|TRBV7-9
ASSLTWNTIY
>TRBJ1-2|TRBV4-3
ASSQDHSRQNYGYT
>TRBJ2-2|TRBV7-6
ASSQTWTGELF
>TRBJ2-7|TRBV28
ASSGGGGSSYEQY
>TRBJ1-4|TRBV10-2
ASSDRGTGNEKLF
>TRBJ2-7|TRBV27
ASRRTSGGLYEQY
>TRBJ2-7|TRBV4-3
ASSQDAGLAGNPYRDEQY
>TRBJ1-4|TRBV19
ASSTRSGLPGEKLF
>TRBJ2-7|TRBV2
ASSTRLAGHDEQY
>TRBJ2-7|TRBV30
AWSSWTGATYEQY
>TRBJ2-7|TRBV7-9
ASSLARGNEQY
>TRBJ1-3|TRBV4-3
ASSQGGPSSGNTIY
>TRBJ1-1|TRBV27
ASSRRGTEAF
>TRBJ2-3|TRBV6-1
ASSGQGAGTDTQY
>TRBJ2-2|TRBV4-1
ASSHQTGMSTGELF
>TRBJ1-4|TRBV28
ASGGGPNEKLF
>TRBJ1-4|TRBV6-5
ASNGAGEGEKLF
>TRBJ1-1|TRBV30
AWNRGNSEAF
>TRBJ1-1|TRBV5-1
ASSLGGGRNTEAF
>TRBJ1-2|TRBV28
AIGGTGTARGYT
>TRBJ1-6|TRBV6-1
ASRPPIPDNSPLH
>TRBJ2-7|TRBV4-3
ASSPKGRRNEQY
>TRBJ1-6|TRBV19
ASSTRLSSYNSPLH
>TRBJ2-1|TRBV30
AWRRFGIGSNNEQF
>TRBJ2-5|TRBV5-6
ASSLWLGLGTSRETQY
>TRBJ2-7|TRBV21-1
ASSKEGGLREQY